This TCR beta chain is from a study of blood T cell repertoires in COVID-19. This clone has more than one count but fewer than ten. In the original analysis: For nucleated cells, counts were estimated from reference gene primer amplification. Data came from immunoSEQ multiplex PCR; TCRdb stores just in-frame clones and leaves some out. That table gives V, J and clone size, and the DNA gave D and trimming. The repertoire consists of some 150,000 clones, with 70% to 90% occurring once and the leading ten covering about 2.5%. Germline CDR1 and CDR2: MNHEY and SMNVEV (reference sequence). The CDR3 is made up of 15 amino acids. The V segment lost 5 bases and the J segment 7 bases; nucleotides outside the gene matches: 10.

Input material: peripheral blood. The gene calls are TRBV27 and TRBJ1-2; 10 positions agree with TRBD1. The TCR originated in an older woman with acute or convalescent COVID-19. The CDR3 is CASSINRDRGTGYTF. The CDR3 region has the DNA TGTGCCAGCAGTATAAACCGGGACAGGGGAACTGGCTACACCTTC.